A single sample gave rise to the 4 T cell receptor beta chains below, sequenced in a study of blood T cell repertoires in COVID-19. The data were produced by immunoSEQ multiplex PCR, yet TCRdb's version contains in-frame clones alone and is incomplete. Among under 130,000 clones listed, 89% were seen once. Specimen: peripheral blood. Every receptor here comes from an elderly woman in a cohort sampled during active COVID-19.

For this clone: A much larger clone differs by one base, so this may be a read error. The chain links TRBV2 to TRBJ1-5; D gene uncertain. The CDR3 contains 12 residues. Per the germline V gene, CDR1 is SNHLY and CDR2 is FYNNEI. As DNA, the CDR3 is TGTGTCAGCAGGAGGGGCAATCAGCCCCAGCATTTT. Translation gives CVSRRGNQPQHF.

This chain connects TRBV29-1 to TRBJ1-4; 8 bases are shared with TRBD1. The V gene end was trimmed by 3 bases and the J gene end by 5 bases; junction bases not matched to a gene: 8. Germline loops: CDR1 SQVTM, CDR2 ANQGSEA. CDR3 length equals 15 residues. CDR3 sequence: CSVDLRTGTNEKLFF. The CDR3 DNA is TGCAGCGTTGACCTCCGGACAGGGACAAATGAAAAACTGTTTTTT.

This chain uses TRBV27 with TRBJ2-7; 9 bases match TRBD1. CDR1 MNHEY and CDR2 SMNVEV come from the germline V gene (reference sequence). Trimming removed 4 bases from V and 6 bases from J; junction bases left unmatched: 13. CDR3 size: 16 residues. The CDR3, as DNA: TGTGCCAGCAGTTCGATAATGCTACAGGGGGCCGGCGAGCAGTACTTC. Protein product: CASSSIMLQGAGEQYF.

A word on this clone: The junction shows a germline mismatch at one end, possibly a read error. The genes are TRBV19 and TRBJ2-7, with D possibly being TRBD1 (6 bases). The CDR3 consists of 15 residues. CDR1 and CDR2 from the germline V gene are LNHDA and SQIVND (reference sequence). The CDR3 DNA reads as TGTGCCAGTAGTACAGCAACCGGGACATCCTCCGAGCAGTACTTC. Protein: CASSTATGTSSEQYF.